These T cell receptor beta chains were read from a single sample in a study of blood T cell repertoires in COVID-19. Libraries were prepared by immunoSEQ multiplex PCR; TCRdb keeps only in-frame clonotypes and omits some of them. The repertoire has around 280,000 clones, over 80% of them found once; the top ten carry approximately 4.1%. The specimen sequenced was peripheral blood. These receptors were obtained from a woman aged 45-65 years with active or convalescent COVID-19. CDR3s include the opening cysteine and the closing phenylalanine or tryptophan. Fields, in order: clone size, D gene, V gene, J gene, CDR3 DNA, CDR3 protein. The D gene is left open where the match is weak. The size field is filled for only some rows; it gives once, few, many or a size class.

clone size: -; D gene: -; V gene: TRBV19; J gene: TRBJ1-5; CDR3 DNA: TGTGCCAGTAGTATTCGGAGCAGGGCCATCAATCAGCCCCAGCATTTT; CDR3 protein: CASSIRSRAINQPQHF
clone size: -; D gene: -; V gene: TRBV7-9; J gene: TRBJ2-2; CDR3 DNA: TGTGCCAGCAGCTTTCAGACCGGGGAGCTGTTTTTT; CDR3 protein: CASSFQTGELFF
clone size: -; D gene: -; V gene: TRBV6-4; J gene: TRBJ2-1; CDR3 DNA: TGTGCCAGCAGTGACGGGGGGAGTAGGTATGAGCAGTTCTTC; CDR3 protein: CASSDGGSRYEQFF
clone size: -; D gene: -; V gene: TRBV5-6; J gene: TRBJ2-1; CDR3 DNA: TGTGCCAGCTCCTTACTAGGAGGCTACAATGAGCAGTTCTTC; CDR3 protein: CASSLLGGYNEQFF
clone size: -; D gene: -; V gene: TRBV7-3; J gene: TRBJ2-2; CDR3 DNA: TGTGCCAGCAGCCGTGGGTACAACGGGAGAGTACCTAAGATCGGGGAGCTGTTTTTT; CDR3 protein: CASSRGYNGRVPKIGELFF
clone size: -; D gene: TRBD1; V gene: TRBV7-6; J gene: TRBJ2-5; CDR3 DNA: TGTGCCAGCACCGTGACAGGGAAAGAGACCCAGTACTTC; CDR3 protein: CASTVTGKETQYF
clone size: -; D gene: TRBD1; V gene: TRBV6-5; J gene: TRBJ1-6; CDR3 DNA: TGTGCCAGCAGCCGACAGGGGGCCGATTCACCCCTCCACTTT; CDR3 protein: CASSRQGADSPLHF
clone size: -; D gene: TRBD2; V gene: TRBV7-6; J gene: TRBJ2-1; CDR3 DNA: TGTGCCAGCAGCTTCGGATCGACTAGCGCGGCCAATGAGCAGTTCTTC; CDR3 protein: CASSFGSTSAANEQFF
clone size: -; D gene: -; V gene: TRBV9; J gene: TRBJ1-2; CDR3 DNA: TGTGCCAGCAGGGGAAGACCGCCGAGGGACTATGGCTACACCTTC; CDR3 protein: CASRGRPPRDYGYTF
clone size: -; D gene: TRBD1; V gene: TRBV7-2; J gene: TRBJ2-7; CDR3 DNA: TGTGCCAGCAGCCGTGACAGGGGACCCTACGAGCAGTACTTC; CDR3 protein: CASSRDRGPYEQYF
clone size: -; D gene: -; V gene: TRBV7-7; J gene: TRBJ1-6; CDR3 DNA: TGTGCCAGCAGCCGGGATTATAATTCACCCCTCCACTTT; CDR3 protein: CASSRDYNSPLHF
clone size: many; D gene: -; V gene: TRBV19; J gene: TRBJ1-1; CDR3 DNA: TGTGCCAGTAGTATAGACGCGGTGAACACTGAAGCTTTCTTT; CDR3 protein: CASSIDAVNTEAFF
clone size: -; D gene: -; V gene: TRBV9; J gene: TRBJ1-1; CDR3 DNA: TGTGCCAGCAGCGTAACACCATTGAACACTGAAGCTTTCTTT; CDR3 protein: CASSVTPLNTEAFF
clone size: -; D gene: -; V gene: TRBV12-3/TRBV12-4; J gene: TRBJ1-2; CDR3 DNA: TGTGCCAGCAGTTTACTCGGGGGTGGCTACACCTTC; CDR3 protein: CASSLLGGGYTF
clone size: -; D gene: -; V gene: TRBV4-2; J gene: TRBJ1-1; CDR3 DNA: TGTGCCAGCATCGGAAATGCGGCAGGGGTGAAGACTGAAGCTTTCTTT; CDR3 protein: CASIGNAAGVKTEAFF
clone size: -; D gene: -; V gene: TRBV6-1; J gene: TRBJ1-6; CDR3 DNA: TGTGCCAGCAGTGAAGAAGCTTCACCCCTCCACTTT; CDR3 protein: CASSEEASPLHF
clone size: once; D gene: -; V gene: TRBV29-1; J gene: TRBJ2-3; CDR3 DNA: TGCAGCCTGGGAGATCTCACAGATACGCAGTATTTT; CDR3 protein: CSLGDLTDTQYF